What follows are 26 T cell receptor beta chains derived from one specimen sequenced in a study of blood T cell repertoires in COVID-19 (dated by TCRdb to about 2020). Library method: the immunoSEQ multiplex PCR assay. TCRdb took over this immuneACCESS table, retaining in-frame rearrangements with V and J assigned. Such tables are incomplete; in checked studies, under half of the missing clones stem from an unresolved V gene, and the remainder is unexplained. This sample lists fewer than 200,000 clones; around 84% were detected once. About 7.3% of the sample belongs to the ten largest clones. The sequenced sample was PBMCs or T cells enriched from blood (not recorded which). The source of these receptors is a man aged 50 to 59 who had recovered from COVID-19.

This rearrangement joins TRBV6-5 to TRBJ2-7; 11 bases line up with TRBD2. This CDR3 is built from 15 residues. V was pared by 4 bases and J by 5 bases, with 7 bases of the junction left unmatched. CDR1 MNHEY and CDR2 SVGAGI come from the germline V gene. CDR3 sequence: CASSSSGGSFDEQYF. The CDR3 DNA reads as TGTGCCAGCAGTTCTAGCGGGGGGTCTTTTGACGAGCAGTACTTC.

This rearrangement joins TRBV27 to TRBJ1-1; 9 bases map to TRBD1. This CDR3 has 16 amino acids. Germline V gene sequence: CDR1 MNHEY, CDR2 SMNVEV (reference sequence). Germline trimming cut 5 bases from V and 4 bases from J; bases unmatched to any gene: 11. Here the CDR3 reads CASSPWGQGIPTEAFF. The CDR3 DNA sequence: TGTGCCAGCAGTCCCTGGGGACAGGGCATTCCCACTGAAGCTTTCTTT.

The chain links TRBV11-2 to TRBJ2-3; 9 nucleotides line up with TRBD2. The CDR3 is made up of 14 amino acids. J gave up 4 bases and V 7 bases, and 6 bases lay outside the gene matches. CDR1 SGHAT and CDR2 FQNNGV come from the germline V gene. The CDR3: CASKWAGGADTQYF. DNA for the CDR3: TGTGCCAGCAAATGGGCGGGGGGGGCAGATACGCAGTATTTT.

The V gene is TRBV19, the J gene TRBJ2-7; TRBD1 agrees at 9 bases. The junction had 10 bases not matched to a gene; V was cut back by 3 bases and J by 7 bases. The CDR3 is 15 amino acids. CDR1 LNHDA and CDR2 SQIVND come from the germline V gene (reference sequence). CDR3 protein: CASSIEGQGSGEQYF. The DNA of the CDR3 is TGTGCCAGTAGTATTGAGGGACAGGGCTCTGGTGAGCAGTACTTC.

V gene TRBV3-1 (or the pseudogene TRBV3-2) combines with J gene TRBJ1-6, with 9 bases lining up with TRBD1. This CDR3 comprises 15 residues. J was trimmed by 7 bases and V by 7 bases; bases with no gene match: 8. Germline assignment: CDR1 LGHDT and CDR2 YNNKEL (reference sequence). The DNA of the CDR3 is TGTGCCAGCAAGACGGGACAGGGATTCAATTCACCCCTCCACTTT. This encodes CASKTGQGFNSPLHF.

The CDR3 is CASRGAKSSTDTQYF. For the CDR3, the DNA is TGTGCCAGCAGAGGGGCGAAAAGTAGCACAGATACGCAGTATTTT. The rearrangement joins TRBV6-5 to TRBJ2-3; weak D call: TRBD1 (5 bases). Between the trimmed V and J ends, which lost 6 bases and 0 bases, there was a span of 13 bases. The germline gives CDR1 MNHEY, CDR2 SVGAGI. The length of the CDR3 is 15 residues.

This chain links TRBV19 with TRBJ1-5; 9 bases are a match to TRBD1. Germline-derived CDR1 and CDR2 are LNHDA and SQIVND (reference sequence). The CDR3 has 19 amino acids. Trimming at V came to 3 bases and at J to 0 bases, leaving 12 bases not matched to a gene. DNA for the CDR3: TGTGCCAGTAGTATGGGGGCCGGGACAGGGCTTTATAGCAATCAGCCCCAGCATTTT. Translation gives CASSMGAGTGLYSNQPQHF. Drawing the rest from reference TRBV19 and TRBJ1-5, the complete variable domain is DGGITQSPKYLFRKEGQNVTLSCEQNLNHDAMYWYRQDPGQGLRLIYYSQIVNDFQKGDIAEGYSVSREKKESFPLTVTSAQKNPTAFYLCASSMGAGTGLYSNQPQHFGDGTRLSIL.

This chain joins TRBV11-1 and TRBJ1-2; 7 positions match TRBD1. The CDR3 extends over 14 amino acids. V shed 5 bases, J shed 4 bases, and the junction held 7 bases outside the gene matches. The germline V gene has CDR1 SGHAT and CDR2 FQDESV (reference sequence). CDR3 loop: CASSRDRAGYGYTF. CDR3 sequence (DNA): TGTGCCAGCAGCCGTGACAGGGCGGGCTATGGCTACACCTTC.

This sequence joins TRBV4-2 and TRBJ2-1, with 12 bases that match TRBD2. This CDR3 spans 16 amino acids. V lost 2 bases and J lost 6; bases outside the gene matches: 5. In germline, CDR1 is LGHNA, CDR2 YNFKEQ. CDR3 sequence (DNA): TGTGCCAGCAGCCAAAGTTCTAGCGGGGGGGCCAATGAGCAGTTCTTC. This translates into CASSQSSSGGANEQFF.

The V gene is TRBV7-6, the J gene TRBJ2-1, with 9 nucleotides matching TRBD2. In germline, CDR1 is SGHVS, CDR2 FNYEAQ. After removal of 2 bases from V and 8 bases from J, the junction contained 10 bases not matched to a gene. This CDR3 spans 16 amino acids. The CDR3 nucleotides read TGTGCCAGCAGCTTACAGACTAGCGGACCCACAGATGAGCAGTTCTTC. Translating it yields CASSLQTSGPTDEQFF. The variable domain in full, completed from reference TRBV7-6 and TRBJ2-1, reads GAGVSQSPRYKVTKRGQDVALRCDPISGHVSLYWYRQALGQGPEFLTYFNYEAQQDKSGLPNDRFSAERPEGSISTLTIQRTEQRDSAMYRCASSLQTSGPTDEQFFGPGTRLTVL.

The chain joins TRBV27 to TRBJ1-1, with D tentatively TRBD1 (6 bases). Deletions cut 4 bases from V and 5 bases from J, with 20 bases between. This CDR3 spans 16 amino acids. The germline V gene has CDR1 MNHEY and CDR2 SMNVEV (reference sequence). CDR3 DNA: TGTGCCAGCAGTTCCCTTCGAAGAGGGGGATGGACTGAAGCTTTCTTT. Protein sequence: CASSSLRRGGWTEAFF.

The chain couples TRBV14 to TRBJ2-7; D remains ambiguous. The CDR3 has 13 amino acids. CDR1 is SGHDN, CDR2 FVKESK, per germline. V shed 4 bases and J shed 5 bases, with 12 bases lying between them. The CDR3 loop reads CASSREFLNEQYF. The CDR3 DNA is TGTGCCAGCAGCCGCGAATTCTTAAACGAGCAGTACTTC.

The chain carries TRBV27 and TRBJ1-5; possible D gene TRBD1, 6 bases. The germline V gene has CDR1 MNHEY and CDR2 SMNVEV (reference sequence). The CDR3 runs to 14 residues. Trimming removed 2 bases at V and 4 bases at J, with 9 bases between. The CDR3 nucleotides read TGTGCCAGCAGTTTAGACAGGAGAAATCAGCCCCAGCATTTT. Its translation: CASSLDRRNQPQHF.

This clone was detected a few times. The rearrangement joins TRBV10-3 to TRBJ1-3; TRBD1 matches at 9 bases. The germline gives CDR1 ENHRY, CDR2 SYGVKD. The CDR3 totals 15 residues. The V and J ends lost 4 bases and 1 base, in that order; junction bases with no gene match: 2. The CDR3 bases are TGTGCCATCAGTGCCGGGACAGGGTCTGGAAACACCATATATTTT. Its protein is CAISAGTGSGNTIYF.

The chain links TRBV7-9 to TRBJ2-3; 10 nucleotides match TRBD2. This CDR3 comprises 16 residues. Germline assignment: CDR1 SEHNR and CDR2 FQNEAQ (reference sequence). The trim removed 5 bases at V and 0 bases at J, leaving 5 bases unmatched. As DNA, the CDR3 is TGTGCCAGCAGCCTGCTAGCGGGGGCTAGCACAGATACGCAGTATTTT. The encoded protein is CASSLLAGASTDTQYF.

The chain couples TRBV7-3 to TRBJ2-3; 8 positions match TRBD2. With 2 bases clipped from V and 5 bases from J, the junction kept 3 bases outside the gene matches. From germline, CDR1 is SGHTA and CDR2 FQGTGA. The CDR3 contains 14 residues. The CDR3 sequence: CASSLGTSRDTQYF. CDR3 nucleotide sequence: TGTGCCAGCAGCTTAGGGACTAGTAGAGATACGCAGTATTTT.

V and J are TRBV5-4 and TRBJ1-2; a possible D gene is TRBD1 (6 bases). Germline V lookup: CDR1 SGHNT, CDR2 YYREEE (reference sequence). The ends were cut back, 5 bases at V and 4 bases at J, with 21 bases in the middle. This CDR3 has 16 residues. CDR3 DNA: TGTGCCAGCAGGACCGGGGGGCTGACACTTAGCTATGGCTACACCTTC. This codes for CASRTGGLTLSYGYTF.

This clone has a single count. The chain links TRBV7-9 to TRBJ1-4, with a weak D call TRBD1 (6 bases). V lost 5 bases and J lost 6, with 16 bases in between. CDR3 length: 15 residues. CDR1 is SEHNR and CDR2 is FQNEAQ in the germline V gene (reference sequence). CDR3 coding DNA: TGTGCCAGCAGCGTCCAGGGGACAAGGGATGAAAAACTGTTTTTT. Encoded protein: CASSVQGTRDEKLFF.

The chain joins TRBV19 to TRBJ1-6; a possible D gene is TRBD1 (5 bases). The germline V and J ends were trimmed by 3 bases and 6 bases, with 6 bases remaining between them. Germline CDR1 LNHDA, CDR2 SQIVND (reference sequence). The CDR3 spans 13 residues. The CDR3 spells CASSIQGNSPLHF. CDR3 DNA: TGTGCCAGTAGTATTCAGGGTAATTCACCCCTCCACTTT.

The chain has TRBV19 and TRBJ1-6; no clear D. Germline assignment: CDR1 LNHDA and CDR2 SQIVND (reference sequence). Trimming cost V 4 bases and J 12 bases, with 16 bases left between them. This CDR3 region has 14 residues. The CDR3 loop is CASSRSTGGEPLHF. CDR3 DNA: TGTGCCAGTAGTAGATCGACTGGAGGCGAACCCCTCCACTTT.

The genes are TRBV7-2 and TRBJ2-1; the D gene is possibly TRBD1 (6 bases). Trimming cost V 4 bases and J 10 bases, with 14 bases left between them. CDR3 length: 13 residues. Germline V gene lookup returns CDR1 SGHTA and CDR2 FQGNSA. CDR3 sequence: CASSSSGAWEQFF. DNA for the CDR3: TGTGCCAGCAGCTCCTCAGGGGCCTGGGAGCAGTTCTTC.

The chain is built from TRBV6-5 and TRBJ1-1; 9 nucleotides match TRBD1. This CDR3 is built from 14 residues. The V segment lost 6 bases and the J segment 3 bases; nucleotides outside the gene matches: 5. CDR1 is MNHEY and CDR2 is SVGAGI in the germline V gene. The CDR3 region has the DNA TGTGCCAGCAGCCGACAGGGGGGCGACACTGAAGCTTTCTTT. This translates into CASSRQGGDTEAFF.

This chain uses TRBV5-1 with TRBJ1-3; D is unclear. The CDR3 runs 15 residues. Looked up from germline, CDR1 is SGHRS and CDR2 is YFSETQ. The germline V and J ends were trimmed by 1 base and 0 bases, with 8 bases remaining between them. Here the CDR3 reads CASSLPQLSGNTIYF. CDR3 DNA: TGCGCCAGCAGCTTGCCACAGCTCTCTGGAAACACCATATATTTT.

Ten or more counts support this clone. The gene calls are TRBV6-4 and TRBJ2-1; 10 bases match TRBD2. CDR3 length equals 15 residues. Germline CDR1 and CDR2: MRHNA and SNTAGT. With V trimmed by 3 bases and J by 7 bases, 6 bases remained unmatched. The DNA of the CDR3 is TGTGCCAGCAGTGAAGCGGGGGGGTCAGGGAATGAGCAGTTCTTC. It encodes CASSEAGGSGNEQFF.

The chain is built from TRBV29-1 and TRBJ2-7, with 7 bases that match TRBD2. Trimming took 2 bases from V and 2 from J; bases not matched to a gene: 12. Germline V CDR1 and CDR2: SQVTM, ANQGSEA. CDR3 length equals 16 residues. The CDR3 is CSVEMVRASGAYEQYF. The CDR3 DNA is TGCAGCGTTGAAATGGTAAGGGCTAGCGGAGCCTACGAGCAGTACTTC.

V and J are TRBV5-6 and TRBJ2-5, with TRBD2 matching 14 bases. The CDR3 length is 16 residues. Germline V lookup: CDR1 SGHDT, CDR2 YYEEEE. V lost 4 bases, J lost 4 bases, and 6 bases stayed unmatched. The CDR3 spells CASSQAGTSGGETQYF. The DNA for the CDR3 is TGTGCCAGCAGCCAAGCCGGGACTAGCGGGGGAGAGACCCAGTACTTC.